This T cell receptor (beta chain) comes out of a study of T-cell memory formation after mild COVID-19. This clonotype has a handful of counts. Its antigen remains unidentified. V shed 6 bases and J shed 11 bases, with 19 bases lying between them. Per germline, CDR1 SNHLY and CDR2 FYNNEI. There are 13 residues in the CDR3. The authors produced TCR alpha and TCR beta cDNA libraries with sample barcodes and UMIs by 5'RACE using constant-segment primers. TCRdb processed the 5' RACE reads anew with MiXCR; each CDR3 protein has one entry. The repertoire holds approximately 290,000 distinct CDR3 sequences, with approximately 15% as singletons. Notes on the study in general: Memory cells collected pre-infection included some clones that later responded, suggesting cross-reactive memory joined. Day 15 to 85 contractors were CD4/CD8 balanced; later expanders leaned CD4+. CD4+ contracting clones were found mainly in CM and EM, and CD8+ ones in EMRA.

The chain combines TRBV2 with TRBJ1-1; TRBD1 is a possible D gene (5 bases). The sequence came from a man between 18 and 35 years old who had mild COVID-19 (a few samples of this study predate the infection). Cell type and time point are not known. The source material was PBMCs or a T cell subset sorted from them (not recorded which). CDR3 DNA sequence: TGTGCCAGCAGCGGACAAGAAGCTACTTGGGCTTTCTTT. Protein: CASSGQEATWAFF.